These T cell receptor beta chains were read from a single sample in a study of spatial heterogeneity in lung cancer. TCRdb redid the calling of the 5' RACE reads with MiXCR, one entry per CDR3 protein. This table has about 12,000 distinct CDR3 sequences, roughly 5.5% appearing once. The input for sequencing was lung tumor tissue, taken at surgery. These receptors were collected from a male donor with early-stage non-small cell lung cancer. Each CDR3 is given with its conserved first and last residue. Each record gives: D gene, clone size, V gene, J gene, CDR3 protein, CDR3 DNA. The D gene is left open where the match is weak. Clone size appears in some rows only: once, few, many, or a class for an expanded clone.

d_gene: NA; abundance: many; v_gene: TRBV29-1; j_gene: TRBJ2-5; CDR3aa: CSVTLGQLRETQYF; CDR3nt: TGCAGCGTCACCCTAGGGCAGTTACGGGAGACCCAGTACTTC
d_gene: TRBD2; abundance: once; v_gene: TRBV5-6; j_gene: TRBJ2-1; CDR3aa: CASSLAWSGVYNEQFF; CDR3nt: TGTGCCAGCAGCTTGGCCTGGAGCGGGGTTTACAATGAGCAGTTCTTC
d_gene: TRBD1; abundance: NA; v_gene: TRBV10-3; j_gene: TRBJ2-7; CDR3aa: CAIRGQGSHEQYF; CDR3nt: TGTGCCATCAGGGGACAGGGGTCCCACGAGCAGTACTTC
d_gene: NA; abundance: many; v_gene: TRBV3-1; j_gene: TRBJ2-5; CDR3aa: CASSHVGARAKTQYF; CDR3nt: TGTGCCAGCAGCCACGTGGGGGCCAGGGCGAAGACCCAGTACTTC
d_gene: NA; abundance: NA; v_gene: TRBV7-2; j_gene: TRBJ2-5; CDR3aa: CASSPPTETQYF; CDR3nt: TGTGCCAGCAGCCCCCCCACCGAGACCCAGTACTTC
d_gene: NA; abundance: many; v_gene: TRBV5-6; j_gene: TRBJ1-4; CDR3aa: CASSQGQGLNEKLFF; CDR3nt: TGTGCCAGCAGCCAGGGGCAGGGGTTGAATGAAAAACTGTTTTTT
d_gene: NA; abundance: NA; v_gene: TRBV6-6; j_gene: TRBJ2-1; CDR3aa: CASSAPLLGEQFF; CDR3nt: TGTGCCAGCAGTGCCCCCCTTCTTGGCGAGCAGTTCTTC
d_gene: TRBD2; abundance: medium-sized; v_gene: TRBV6-5; j_gene: TRBJ2-5; CDR3aa: CASRSGGPIRTQYF; CDR3nt: TGTGCCAGCAGGTCGGGAGGCCCTATCAGGACCCAGTACTTC
d_gene: NA; abundance: many; v_gene: TRBV7-7; j_gene: TRBJ2-3; CDR3aa: CASSLGPSSTDTQYF; CDR3nt: TGTGCCAGCAGCTTAGGCCCCTCTAGCACAGATACGCAGTATTTT
d_gene: NA; abundance: many; v_gene: TRBV7-2; j_gene: TRBJ1-2; CDR3aa: CASSSPADEPGYTF; CDR3nt: TGTGCCAGCAGCTCCCCCGCAGACGAACCTGGCTACACCTTC
d_gene: NA; abundance: many; v_gene: TRBV6-5; j_gene: TRBJ1-6; CDR3aa: CASSYEINNSPLHF; CDR3nt: TGTGCCAGCAGTTACGAGATTAACAATTCACCCCTCCACTTT
d_gene: NA; abundance: large; v_gene: TRBV6-6; j_gene: TRBJ2-3; CDR3aa: CASNGQRSTDTQYF; CDR3nt: TGTGCCAGCAATGGACAGAGAAGCACAGATACGCAGTATTTT
d_gene: TRBD1; abundance: NA; v_gene: TRBV4-3; j_gene: TRBJ1-6; CDR3aa: CASSQDPSGTGGRSPLHF; CDR3nt: TGCGCCAGCAGCCAAGATCCCTCCGGGACAGGGGGTCGTTCACCCCTCCACTTT
d_gene: NA; abundance: many; v_gene: TRBV7-9; j_gene: TRBJ2-2; CDR3aa: CASSRGDTGELFF; CDR3nt: TGTGCCAGCAGTCGTGGGGACACCGGGGAGCTGTTTTTT
d_gene: TRBD1; abundance: many; v_gene: TRBV28; j_gene: TRBJ1-1; CDR3aa: CASSLLDRAYMNTEAFF; CDR3nt: TGTGCCAGCAGTTTATTGGACAGGGCATACATGAACACTGAAGCTTTCTTT
d_gene: TRBD2; abundance: NA; v_gene: TRBV7-2; j_gene: TRBJ2-3; CDR3aa: CASSGLGAADTQYF; CDR3nt: TGTGCCAGCAGCGGACTAGGCGCCGCAGATACGCAGTATTTT
d_gene: NA; abundance: many; v_gene: TRBV29-1; j_gene: TRBJ2-7; CDR3aa: CSVPLKGEEQYF; CDR3nt: TGCAGCGTGCCTTTGAAAGGGGAAGAGCAGTACTTC
d_gene: TRBD2; abundance: many; v_gene: TRBV30; j_gene: TRBJ2-3; CDR3aa: CAWSPGLAGITDTQYF; CDR3nt: TGTGCCTGGAGTCCGGGACTAGCGGGGATAACAGATACGCAGTATTTT
d_gene: NA; abundance: many; v_gene: TRBV28; j_gene: TRBJ2-7; CDR3aa: CASSLGLELTEQYF; CDR3nt: TGTGCCAGCAGTTTAGGGCTAGAGCTAACCGAGCAGTACTTC
d_gene: NA; abundance: many; v_gene: TRBV10-3; j_gene: TRBJ1-1; CDR3aa: CAIRQGEYTEAFF; CDR3nt: TGTGCCATCAGACAGGGAGAGTACACTGAAGCTTTCTTT
d_gene: NA; abundance: many; v_gene: TRBV20-1; j_gene: TRBJ2-3; CDR3aa: CSAQSRTDSEDTQYF; CDR3nt: TGCAGTGCTCAGTCTCGGACTGATTCAGAAGATACGCAGTATTTT
d_gene: NA; abundance: many; v_gene: TRBV6-5; j_gene: TRBJ1-1; CDR3aa: CASSYSSIGMNTEAFF; CDR3nt: TGTGCCAGCAGTTACTCGAGTATAGGTATGAACACTGAAGCTTTCTTT
d_gene: NA; abundance: medium-sized; v_gene: TRBV5-5; j_gene: TRBJ2-1; CDR3aa: CASSFRPGGYNEQFF; CDR3nt: TGTGCCAGCAGCTTTCGGCCCGGGGGCTACAATGAGCAGTTCTTC
d_gene: NA; abundance: medium-sized; v_gene: TRBV28; j_gene: TRBJ2-7; CDR3aa: CASSLGQFYEQYF; CDR3nt: TGTGCCAGCAGTTTAGGACAGTTCTACGAGCAGTACTTC
d_gene: TRBD1; abundance: few; v_gene: TRBV24-1; j_gene: TRBJ1-2; CDR3aa: CATLKGGQVRGYTF; CDR3nt: TGTGCCACCTTAAAAGGGGGACAGGTACGTGGCTACACCTTC
d_gene: NA; abundance: many; v_gene: TRBV12-3/TRBV12-4; j_gene: TRBJ2-5; CDR3aa: CASSFPAKTQYF; CDR3nt: TGTGCCAGCAGTTTCCCCGCGAAGACCCAGTACTTC
d_gene: NA; abundance: many; v_gene: TRBV7-8; j_gene: TRBJ2-7; CDR3aa: CASSLAYPYEQYF; CDR3nt: TGTGCCAGCAGCTTAGCATACCCCTACGAGCAGTACTTC
d_gene: NA; abundance: many; v_gene: TRBV15; j_gene: TRBJ1-3; CDR3aa: CATRTDSSGNTIYF; CDR3nt: TGTGCCACCAGGACCGACAGCTCTGGAAACACCATATATTTT
d_gene: TRBD2; abundance: many; v_gene: TRBV6-5; j_gene: TRBJ2-3; CDR3aa: CASSLAGADTQYF; CDR3nt: TGTGCCAGCAGTCTAGCGGGGGCAGATACGCAGTATTTT
d_gene: TRBD1; abundance: many; v_gene: TRBV7-2; j_gene: TRBJ1-6; CDR3aa: CASSADREWSPLHF; CDR3nt: TGTGCCAGCAGCGCCGACAGGGAGTGGTCACCCCTCCACTTT
d_gene: TRBD1; abundance: few; v_gene: TRBV5-5; j_gene: TRBJ2-7; CDR3aa: CASSLSGTAFYEQYF; CDR3nt: TGTGCCAGCAGCTTGTCGGGGACAGCCTTCTACGAGCAGTACTTC
d_gene: TRBD2; abundance: medium-sized; v_gene: TRBV3-1; j_gene: TRBJ2-5; CDR3aa: CASSQTRRGVLETQYF; CDR3nt: TGTGCCAGCAGCCAAACGAGGCGGGGGGTACTGGAGACCCAGTACTTC
d_gene: NA; abundance: few; v_gene: TRBV6-2/TRBV6-3; j_gene: TRBJ1-1; CDR3aa: CASSYLPTSEAFF; CDR3nt: TGTGCCAGCAGTTACCTTCCGACCAGTGAAGCTTTCTTT
d_gene: NA; abundance: many; v_gene: TRBV4-2; j_gene: TRBJ1-6; CDR3aa: CASSQDYAGFYNSPLHF; CDR3nt: TGTGCCAGCAGCCAAGACTACGCAGGGTTTTATAATTCACCCCTCCACTTT
d_gene: NA; abundance: many; v_gene: TRBV29-1; j_gene: TRBJ2-7; CDR3aa: CSVDNSYEQYF; CDR3nt: TGCAGCGTTGACAACTCCTACGAGCAGTACTTC
d_gene: NA; abundance: few; v_gene: TRBV7-9; j_gene: TRBJ1-1; CDR3aa: CASSLRQGDTEAFF; CDR3nt: TGTGCCAGCAGCTTAAGGCAGGGAGACACTGAAGCTTTCTTT
d_gene: NA; abundance: many; v_gene: TRBV20-1; j_gene: TRBJ2-1; CDR3aa: CSARARSYNEQFF; CDR3nt: TGCAGTGCTAGAGCTCGGTCCTACAATGAGCAGTTCTTC
d_gene: TRBD1; abundance: many; v_gene: TRBV20-1; j_gene: TRBJ1-1; CDR3aa: CSATGGNTEAFF; CDR3nt: TGCAGTGCTACAGGGGGAAACACTGAAGCTTTCTTT
d_gene: TRBD2; abundance: few; v_gene: TRBV18; j_gene: TRBJ2-1; CDR3aa: CASSTSGGPLQYEQFF; CDR3nt: TGTGCCAGCTCAACTAGCGGGGGACCCCTACAATATGAGCAGTTCTTC
d_gene: NA; abundance: few; v_gene: TRBV29-1; j_gene: TRBJ2-3; CDR3aa: CSVDLSGTSTDTQYF; CDR3nt: TGCAGCGTTGATTTGTCAGGCACTAGCACAGATACGCAGTATTTT
d_gene: NA; abundance: many; v_gene: TRBV6-5; j_gene: TRBJ1-6; CDR3aa: CASSYVGGQSSPLHF; CDR3nt: TGTGCCAGCAGTTACGTTGGGGGGCAATCTTCACCCCTCCACTTT
d_gene: NA; abundance: many; v_gene: TRBV6-6; j_gene: TRBJ2-5; CDR3aa: CASSAGVLVWETQYF; CDR3nt: TGTGCCAGCAGTGCAGGGGTTTTAGTGTGGGAGACCCAGTACTTC
d_gene: TRBD1; abundance: many; v_gene: TRBV2; j_gene: TRBJ1-5; CDR3aa: CASSERSTGGRSNQPQHF; CDR3nt: TGTGCCAGCAGTGAGAGGAGCACAGGGGGCCGGAGCAATCAGCCCCAGCATTTT
d_gene: NA; abundance: many; v_gene: TRBV7-9; j_gene: TRBJ1-6; CDR3aa: CASSPASYNSPLHF; CDR3nt: TGTGCCAGCAGCCCCGCCTCCTATAATTCACCCCTCCACTTT
d_gene: TRBD2; abundance: many; v_gene: TRBV7-2; j_gene: TRBJ2-7; CDR3aa: CASRSGTSLAQQYF; CDR3nt: TGTGCCAGCAGATCCGGGACTAGTCTTGCGCAGCAGTACTTC
d_gene: TRBD1; abundance: NA; v_gene: TRBV6-5; j_gene: TRBJ2-3; CDR3aa: CATQRDSSTDTQYF; CDR3nt: TGTGCCACCCAGAGGGACAGTAGCACAGATACGCAGTATTTT
d_gene: TRBD2; abundance: many; v_gene: TRBV6-6; j_gene: TRBJ2-1; CDR3aa: CASSSPGIAGQFF; CDR3nt: TGTGCCAGCAGTTCACCCGGGATAGCGGGTCAGTTCTTC
d_gene: NA; abundance: many; v_gene: TRBV28; j_gene: TRBJ2-3; CDR3aa: CASRPPGDRDTQYF; CDR3nt: TGTGCCAGCAGGCCTCCGGGCGATAGGGATACGCAGTATTTT
d_gene: NA; abundance: many; v_gene: TRBV15; j_gene: TRBJ1-1; CDR3aa: CATSREPQGMNTEAFF; CDR3nt: TGTGCCACCAGCAGAGAACCCCAGGGGATGAACACTGAAGCTTTCTTT
d_gene: TRBD2; abundance: many; v_gene: TRBV4-2; j_gene: TRBJ2-1; CDR3aa: CASSLTGTSGYNEQFF; CDR3nt: TGTGCCAGCAGCCTTACCGGGACTAGCGGCTACAATGAGCAGTTCTTC
d_gene: NA; abundance: many; v_gene: TRBV20-1; j_gene: TRBJ2-5; CDR3aa: CSARDRIRGTETQYF; CDR3nt: TGCAGTGCTAGAGATAGGATACGGGGGACGGAGACCCAGTACTTC